What follows are 30 T cell receptor beta chains derived from one specimen sequenced in a study of blood T cells in healthy people across ages. Through a sample-barcoded 5' primer and a J-beta primer mix, a second PCR was run for about 7 to 12 cycles. MiXCR, applied by TCRdb to the 5' RACE reads, yields one record per CDR3 protein. The data contain over 1,500,000 distinct CDR3 sequences, about two fifths of them singletons. Sequencing used blood. The receptors here all came from a human donor in good health.

The rearrangement uses TRBV29-1 and TRBJ2-1, with TRBD2 matching over 8 bases. Losses at the gene ends were 5 bases for V and 8 bases for J; bases not matched to a gene: 8. There are 13 residues in the CDR3. Germline CDR1 SQVTM, CDR2 ANQGSEA. The CDR3 nucleotides are TGCAGCGTTCGGCGGGGGGTAGGTTATGAGCAGTTCTTC. Protein product: CSVRRGVGYEQFF.

This chain links TRBV19 with TRBJ2-4, with D perhaps TRBD1 (6 bases). The CDR3 is 16 amino acids. Trimming cost V 5 bases and J 3 bases, with 17 bases left between them. Germline-derived CDR1 and CDR2 are LNHDA and SQIVND (reference sequence). For the CDR3, the DNA is TGTGCCAGTAGTCTCCGACAGGCAGGGAGCAAAAACATTCAGTACTTC. Amino acids: CASSLRQAGSKNIQYF.

The J gene is TRBJ2-7, the V gene TRBV28, with no clear D. CDR3 length: 16 amino acids. The V end lost 6 bases, the J end lost 2 bases, and 20 bases lay between the germline ends. The germline V gene has CDR1 MDHEN and CDR2 SYDVKM. The CDR3 nucleotides read TGTGCCAGCAGCTCTCCCGGGCCAACTGCCCCCTACGAGCAGTACTTC. Protein: CASSSPGPTAPYEQYF.

This clonotype was counted between two and nine times. The chain recombines TRBV4-1 with TRBJ1-2; D ambiguous. This CDR3 is built from 13 residues. Germline V gene sequence: CDR1 MGHRA, CDR2 YSYEKL. V was pared by 4 bases and J by 6 bases, with 12 bases between. The CDR3 DNA reads as TGCGCCAGCAGCCCGACACCAAGCGATGGCTACACCTTC. Translation: CASSPTPSDGYTF.

This clonotype was observed once. The V and J genes are TRBV12-3 or TRBV12-4 and TRBJ1-3, with a weak D call TRBD1 (5 bases). The CDR3 extends over 16 amino acids. The V and J ends lost 6 bases and 0 bases respectively, with 15 bases between them. The CDR3 nucleotides read TGTGCCAGCAGCCCCAGGGAGGGGAGCTCTGGAAACACCATATATTTT. This codes for CASSPREGSSGNTIYF.

This rearrangement joins TRBV9 to TRBJ2-1; weak D call: TRBD1 (6 bases). The V gene lost 3 bases and the J gene lost 2 bases, with 12 bases spanning the gap. The CDR3 is 15 residues long. Germline-derived CDR1 and CDR2 are SGDLS and YYNGEE. The CDR3 protein is CASSGGQLAYNEQFF. The DNA of the CDR3 is TGTGCCAGCAGCGGTGGACAGCTTGCCTACAATGAGCAGTTCTTC.

In this sample, this clonotype turned up a few times. The chain joins TRBV4-3 to TRBJ1-1, with TRBD1 identical over 9 bases. CDR1 LGHNA and CDR2 YSLEER come from the germline V gene. The junction had 6 bases not matched to a gene; V was cut back by 5 bases and J by 2 bases. The CDR3 runs 15 residues. The CDR3 loop reads CASSAGTGRNTEAFF. The CDR3 bases are TGCGCCAGCAGCGCTGGGACAGGGAGAAACACTGAAGCTTTCTTT.

There are a few counts of this clonotype. The rearrangement joins TRBV6-2 or TRBV6-3 to TRBJ1-1; D ambiguous. Looked up from germline, CDR1 is MNHEY and CDR2 is SVGEGT. The CDR3 runs to 15 residues. V lost 10 bases and J 0 bases, leaving 18 bases between the germline ends. The CDR3 nucleotides are TGTGCCACCGAATTTAGGAGAGTATTGAACACTGAAGCTTTCTTT. Protein product: CATEFRRVLNTEAFF.

V and J are TRBV6-6 and TRBJ2-4; TRBD1 aligns across 8 bases. CDR3 length: 14 amino acids. CDR1 and CDR2 (germline): MNHNY, SVGAGI (reference sequence). V lost 7 bases to trimming and J lost 13 bases; unmatched junction nucleotides: 15. CDR3 nucleotides: TGTGCCAGCACCCAAAGACAGGGGCTGGGAGAGCAGTACTTC. Translating gives CASTQRQGLGEQYF.

This chain joins TRBV7-8 and TRBJ2-7, with 7 bases that match TRBD1. J was trimmed by 1 base and V by 3 bases; bases with no gene match: 6. Germline V gene lookup returns CDR1 SGHVS and CDR2 FQNEAQ. CDR3 length: 15 amino acids. DNA of the CDR3: TGTGCCAGCAGCTTCGGACGGACAGGTTCCTACGAGCAGTACTTC. Protein product: CASSFGRTGSYEQYF. Full variable domain (remainder filled in from reference TRBV7-8 and TRBJ2-7): GAGVSQSPRYKVAKRGQDVALRCDPISGHVSLFWYQQALGQGPEFLTYFQNEAQLDKSGLPSDRFFAERPEGSVSTLKIQRTQQEDSAVYLCASSFGRTGSYEQYFGPGTRLTVT.

This clonotype occurred a few times. The chain couples TRBV28 to TRBJ2-7; 10 positions agree with TRBD1. The germline V gene encodes CDR1 MDHEN and CDR2 SYDVKM. Germline trimming cut 5 bases from V and 0 bases from J; bases unmatched to any gene: 16. This CDR3 contains 19 residues. CDR3 DNA sequence: TGTGCCAGCAGTCCCTCGGTGGGACAGGGGTCAAGGGCCTCCTACGAGCAGTACTTC. Its protein is CASSPSVGQGSRASYEQYF.

In its sample, this clonotype was seen a few times. This sequence joins TRBV7-9 and TRBJ2-1, with 9 nucleotides matching TRBD1. Per the germline V gene, CDR1 is SEHNR and CDR2 is FQNEAQ (reference sequence). The CDR3 runs to 14 residues. Germline trimming cut 5 bases from V and 5 bases from J; bases unmatched to any gene: 4. CDR3 residues: CASSGTGSDNEQFF. The CDR3 DNA reads TGTGCCAGCAGCGGGACAGGGTCAGACAATGAGCAGTTCTTC.

CDR3 amino acids: CASSYLDRSEDEQFF. CDR3 coding DNA: TGTGCCAGCAGTTACTTGGACCGGTCCGAGGATGAGCAGTTCTTC. The J gene is TRBJ2-1, the V gene TRBV6-2 or TRBV6-3; unclear D gene. The CDR3 has 15 amino acids. The V and J ends lost 1 base and 8 bases respectively, with 15 bases between them. Per the germline V gene, CDR1 is MNHEY and CDR2 is SVGEGT.

The CDR3 protein is CASSQDHVGFTYEQYF. The CDR3 nucleotides read TGCGCCAGCAGCCAAGATCATGTGGGGTTTACCTACGAGCAGTACTTC. This rearrangement joins TRBV4-1 to TRBJ2-7; D ambiguous. This CDR3 is 16 amino acids long. The V gene's germline CDR1 is MGHRA and CDR2 YSYEKL. V was clipped by 0 bases and J by 2 bases, with 14 bases between them.

A few counts support this clonotype. A much larger clonotype is one base distant, so this may be a read error. The rearrangement uses TRBV6-5 and TRBJ2-5, with D maybe TRBD1 (7 bases). The CDR3 runs 13 residues. The V end was cut by 6 bases, the J end by 2 bases, with 10 bases between. CDR1 is MNHEY and CDR2 is SVGAGI in the germline V gene. The CDR3 DNA reads as TGTGCCAGCAGGCGGGGACAGCAAGAGACCCAGTACTTC. Amino acids: CASRRGQQETQYF.

This clonotype was seen more than once but under ten times. The chain uses TRBV29-1 and TRBJ2-2; D not certain. V was pared by 3 bases and J by 3 bases, with 8 bases between. The CDR3 contains 13 residues. Germline V CDR1 and CDR2: SQVTM, ANQGSEA. In nucleotides, the CDR3 is TGCAGCGTTGACATCCTTTACACCGGGGAGCTGTTTTTT. Protein: CSVDILYTGELFF.

The chain links TRBV3-1 to TRBJ1-4, with D possibly TRBD1 on 5 matching bases. The V gene lost 4 bases and the J gene lost 5 bases, with 14 bases spanning the gap. The germline V gene has CDR1 LGHDT and CDR2 YNNKEL (reference sequence). The CDR3 is made up of 15 amino acids. The CDR3 nucleotides read TGTGCCAGCAGCCCACTGGGGGTTGTAAATGAAAAACTGTTTTTT. Amino acid sequence: CASSPLGVVNEKLFF.

The chain links TRBV3-1 to TRBJ1-6; 9 bases are a match to TRBD1. The germline CDR1 and CDR2 sequences are LGHDT and YNNKEL (reference sequence). The CDR3 spans 16 residues. V trimming: 1 base; J trimming: 8 bases; junction bases outside the gene matches: 6. The CDR3 nucleotides read TGTGCCAGCAGCCAAGGGATGGGACAGGGTTATTCACCCCTCCACTTT. Residues: CASSQGMGQGYSPLHF.

Notes on this clonotype: A read error may explain this, as a much larger clone is one base away. V is TRBV20-1 and J is TRBJ2-5; D is perhaps TRBD2 (5 bases). V was cut by 0 bases and J by 11 bases, with 13 bases left in between. The V gene's germline CDR1 is DFQATT and CDR2 SNEGSKA (reference sequence). The CDR3 covers 12 residues. Here the CDR3 reads CSARDMGDGQYF. The CDR3 DNA is TGCAGTGCTAGAGATATGGGAGACGGGCAGTACTTC.

The chain combines TRBV21-1 with TRBJ1-2. TRBV21-1 is assigned pseudogene status. CDR3 length equals 15 residues. This chain's CDR3 is CASSKVARTYYGYTF. DNA of the CDR3: TGTGCCAGCAGCAAAGTGGCGAGGACCTACTATGGCTACACCTTC.

The sample holds a few counts of this clonotype. This chain uses TRBV10-3 with TRBJ2-7, with a weak D call TRBD1 (6 bases). With 3 bases removed from V and 7 bases from J, the gap between germline ends came to 13 bases. Germline CDR1 reads ENHRY; CDR2 reads SYGVKD. CDR3 length: 13 amino acids. For the CDR3, the DNA is TGTGCCATCAGTGATTGGGACAACCTGGAGCAGTACTTC. Translated: CAISDWDNLEQYF.

CDR3 sequence: CASSQVGSMRNYGYTF. CDR3 in DNA: TGTGCCAGCAGCCAAGTAGGTTCCATGAGGAACTATGGCTACACCTTC. The chain employs TRBV4-2 and TRBJ1-2; D uncertain. The ends were cut back, 1 base at V and 2 bases at J, with 14 bases in the middle. The germline CDR1 and CDR2 sequences are LGHNA and YNFKEQ. CDR3 length: 16 residues.

This clonotype came up a few times. The CDR3, as DNA: TGCGCCAGCAGCTTGGCTGGTGAGTTGGGTTTGCTGGAGCAGTACTTC. Its translation: CASSLAGELGLLEQYF. This sequence joins TRBV5-1 and TRBJ2-7; D uncertain. This CDR3 region has 16 residues. V was trimmed by 0 bases and J by 7 bases, leaving 20 bases between them. Germline loops: CDR1 SGHRS, CDR2 YFSETQ. The full variable domain, completed using reference TRBV5-1 and TRBJ2-7, is KAGVTQTPRYLIKTRGQQVTLSCSPISGHRSVSWYQQTPGQGLQFLFEYFSETQRNKGNFPGRFSGRQFSNSRSEMNVSTLELGDSALYLCASSLAGELGLLEQYFGPGTRLTVT.

CDR3 DNA sequence: TGCAGTGCTAGAGCCGATGAGGAGACCCAGTACTTC. It translates to CSARADEETQYF. The rearrangement uses TRBV20-1 and TRBJ2-4, with D hard to call. The J call may be incorrect, as the DNA end agrees better with TRBJ2-5. The germline V gene encodes CDR1 DFQATT and CDR2 SNEGSKA (reference sequence). This CDR3 contains 12 residues.

This clonotype appeared a few times. The chain combines TRBV7-3 with TRBJ2-1; 9 bases are shared with TRBD2. Germline trimming cut 6 bases from V and 5 bases from J; bases unmatched to any gene: 2. The CDR3 has 13 amino acids. Germline V gene sequence: CDR1 SGHTA, CDR2 FQGTGA. CDR3 amino acids: CASSSGGNNEQFF. Here the CDR3 DNA reads TGTGCCAGCAGTAGCGGGGGAAACAATGAGCAGTTCTTC.

This clonotype was detected a few times. The gene calls are TRBV20-1 and TRBJ1-1; D not certain. Trimming took 4 bases from V and 0 from J, leaving 9 bases between them. CDR1 is DFQATT and CDR2 is SNEGSKA in the germline V gene (reference sequence). The CDR3 covers 13 residues. As DNA, the CDR3 is TGCAGTGCTATACTGGCTATGAACACTGAAGCTTTCTTT. This codes for CSAILAMNTEAFF.

This clonotype was recorded once. The rearrangement links TRBV20-1 to TRBJ2-3; a weak D match, TRBD2 (6 bases). V was shortened by 5 bases and J by 1 base, with 13 bases between the two germline ends. Germline CDR1 is DFQATT and CDR2 is SNEGSKA (reference sequence). CDR3 size: 14 residues. For the CDR3, the DNA is TGCAGTGCTCAGGGACGGGGGTGCACAGATACGCAGTATTTT. Translation gives CSAQGRGCTDTQYF.

V usage is TRBV20-1 and J usage is TRBJ2-1; 7 bases match TRBD2. Trimming at V came to 5 bases and at J to 0 bases, leaving 10 bases not matched to a gene. Germline V gene lookup returns CDR1 DFQATT and CDR2 SNEGSKA (reference sequence). The CDR3 contains 16 residues. The CDR3 DNA reads as TGCAGTGCTCCTACTAAGCGGGGAGGCTCCTACAATGAGCAGTTCTTC. Its protein product is CSAPTKRGGSYNEQFF.

On this clonotype: This could be a read error, since a much larger clone is one nucleotide away. This rearrangement joins TRBV5-5 to TRBJ2-1, with 7 bases identical to TRBD1. The V and J ends lost 7 bases and 0 bases, in that order; junction bases with no gene match: 4. The CDR3 length is 14 residues. The V gene's germline CDR1 is SGHKS and CDR2 YYEKEE (reference sequence). DNA for the CDR3: TGTGCCAGCGGACAGGATAGCTCCTACAATGAGCAGTTCTTC. Amino acid sequence: CASGQDSSYNEQFF.

This clonotype was picked up a small number of times. V usage is TRBV12-3 or TRBV12-4 and J usage is TRBJ1-2, with unresolved D. Trimming removed 6 bases from V and 5 bases from J, with 22 bases in between. This CDR3 contains 16 residues. The CDR3, as DNA: TGTGCCAGCAGCGATTGGGTGGGAGAATTACGGTATGGCTACACCTTC. This codes for CASSDWVGELRYGYTF.